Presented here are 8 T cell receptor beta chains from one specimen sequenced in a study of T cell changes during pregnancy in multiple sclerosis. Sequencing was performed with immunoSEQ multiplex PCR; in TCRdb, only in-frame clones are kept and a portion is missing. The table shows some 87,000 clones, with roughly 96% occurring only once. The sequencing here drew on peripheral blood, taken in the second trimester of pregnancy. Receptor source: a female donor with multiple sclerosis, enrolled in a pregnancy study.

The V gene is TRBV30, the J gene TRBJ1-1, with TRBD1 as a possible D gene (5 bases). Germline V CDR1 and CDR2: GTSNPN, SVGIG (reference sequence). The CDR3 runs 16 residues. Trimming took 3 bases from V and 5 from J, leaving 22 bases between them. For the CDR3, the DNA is TGTGCCTGGAGGATCCCCACAGGCCGATTGGGGACTGAAGCTTTCTTT. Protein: CAWRIPTGRLGTEAFF.

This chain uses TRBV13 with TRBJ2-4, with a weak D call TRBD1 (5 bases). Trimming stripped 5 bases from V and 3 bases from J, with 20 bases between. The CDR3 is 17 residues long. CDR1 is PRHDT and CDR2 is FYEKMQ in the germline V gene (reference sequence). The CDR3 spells CASSPNLPRDDKNIQYF. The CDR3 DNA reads TGTGCCAGCAGCCCAAACCTGCCCAGGGATGACAAAAACATTCAGTACTTC.

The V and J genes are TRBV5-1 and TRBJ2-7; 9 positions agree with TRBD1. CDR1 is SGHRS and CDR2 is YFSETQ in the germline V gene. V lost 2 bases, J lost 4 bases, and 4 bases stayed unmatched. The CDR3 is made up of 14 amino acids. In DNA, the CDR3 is TGCGCCAGCAGCTTAAACAGGGGGCCTTACGAGCAGTACTTC. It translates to CASSLNRGPYEQYF.

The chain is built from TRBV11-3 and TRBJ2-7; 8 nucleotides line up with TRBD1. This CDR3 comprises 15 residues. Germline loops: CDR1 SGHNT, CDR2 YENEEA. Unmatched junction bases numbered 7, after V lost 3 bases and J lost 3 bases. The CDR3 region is CASSFSTGTGYEQYF. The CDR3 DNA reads TGTGCCAGCAGCTTCTCAACCGGGACAGGCTACGAGCAGTACTTC. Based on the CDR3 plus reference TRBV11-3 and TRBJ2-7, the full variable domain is EAGVVQSPRYKIIEKKQPVAFWCNPISGHNTLYWYLQNLGQGPELLIRYENEEAVDDSQLPKDRFSAERLKGVDSTLKIQPAELGDSAVYLCASSFSTGTGYEQYFGPGTRLTVT.

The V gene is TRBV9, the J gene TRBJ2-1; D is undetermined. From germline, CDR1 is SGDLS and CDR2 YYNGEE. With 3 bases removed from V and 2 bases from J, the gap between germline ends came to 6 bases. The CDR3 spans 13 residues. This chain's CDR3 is CASSGRAYNEQFF. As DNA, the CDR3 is TGTGCCAGCAGCGGTCGGGCCTACAATGAGCAGTTCTTC.

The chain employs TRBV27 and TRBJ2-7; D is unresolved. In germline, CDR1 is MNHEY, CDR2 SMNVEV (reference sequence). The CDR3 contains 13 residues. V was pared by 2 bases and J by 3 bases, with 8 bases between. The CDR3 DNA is TGTGCCAGCAGTTTAGGTCAGGACTACGAGCAGTACTTC. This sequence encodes CASSLGQDYEQYF.

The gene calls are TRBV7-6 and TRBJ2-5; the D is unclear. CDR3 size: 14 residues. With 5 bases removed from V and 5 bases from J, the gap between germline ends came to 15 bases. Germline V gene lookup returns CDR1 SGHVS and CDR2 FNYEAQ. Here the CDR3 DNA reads TGTGCCAGCAGCCTTAGTTCCGCCTTGGAGACCCAGTACTTC. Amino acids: CASSLSSALETQYF.

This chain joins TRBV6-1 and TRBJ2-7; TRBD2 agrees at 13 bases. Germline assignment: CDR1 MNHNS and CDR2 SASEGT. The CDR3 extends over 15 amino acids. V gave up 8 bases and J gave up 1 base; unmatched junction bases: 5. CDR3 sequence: CASGTSGAFSYEQYF. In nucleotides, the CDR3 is TGTGCCAGCGGGACTAGCGGGGCATTTTCCTACGAGCAGTACTTC.